This is a list of T cell receptor beta chains from one sample in a study of T cell changes during pregnancy in multiple sclerosis. Here immunoSEQ multiplex PCR was the method, and the copy in TCRdb shows in-frame clones only, minus some. The table includes about 45,000 clones, 96% detected once. The sequencing here drew on peripheral blood, taken in the second trimester of pregnancy. These receptors were taken from a female donor with multiple sclerosis, enrolled in a pregnancy study. CDR3s include the opening cysteine and the closing phenylalanine or tryptophan. D genes are given only for firm matches. Size is stated for part of the rows, as once, few or many counts, or as a class when the clone is expanded.

V gene: TRBV4-1; D gene: TRBD1; clone size: once; J gene: TRBJ1-6; CDR3 DNA: TGCGCCAGCAGCCAGACACTGACAGGGGGCTTACCCCTCCACTTT; CDR3 protein: CASSQTLTGGLPLHF
V gene: TRBV7-9; D gene: TRBD1; clone size: -; J gene: TRBJ2-7; CDR3 DNA: TGTGCCAGCAGCTTTTCCGGGACAGGGGGAAACGAGCAGTACTTC; CDR3 protein: CASSFSGTGGNEQYF
V gene: TRBV7-8; D gene: -; clone size: -; J gene: TRBJ2-7; CDR3 DNA: TGTGCCAGCAGCTTAGCAGGACAGCTCGAGCAGTACTTC; CDR3 protein: CASSLAGQLEQYF
V gene: TRBV7-3; D gene: TRBD1; clone size: once; J gene: TRBJ2-3; CDR3 DNA: TGTGCCAGCAGCCTGACAGGGGGAAGAGATACGCAGTATTTT; CDR3 protein: CASSLTGGRDTQYF
V gene: TRBV19; D gene: -; clone size: -; J gene: TRBJ2-4; CDR3 DNA: TGTGCCAGTAGTCCCCGCGTCGATGACATTCAGTACTTC; CDR3 protein: CASSPRVDDIQYF
V gene: TRBV2; D gene: -; clone size: -; J gene: TRBJ1-2; CDR3 DNA: TGTGCCAGCAGTCCGCTATATGGCTACACCTTC; CDR3 protein: CASSPLYGYTF
V gene: TRBV19; D gene: -; clone size: -; J gene: TRBJ2-7; CDR3 DNA: TGTGCCGTAGCTTCGTCTTACGAGCAGTACTTC; CDR3 protein: CAVASSYEQYF
V gene: TRBV7-3; D gene: TRBD2; clone size: -; J gene: TRBJ2-6; CDR3 DNA: TGTGCCAGCAGCCAAGCGGGGGCTGGGGCCAACGTCCTGACTTTC; CDR3 protein: CASSQAGAGANVLTF
V gene: TRBV13; D gene: -; clone size: -; J gene: TRBJ2-1; CDR3 DNA: TGTGCCAGCAGCGCCCCCCGGGGAGGGGGCTCCTACAATGAGCAGTTCTTC; CDR3 protein: CASSAPRGGGSYNEQFF
V gene: TRBV13; D gene: -; clone size: -; J gene: TRBJ1-1; CDR3 DNA: TGTGCCAGCAGCTTATCTCGTTTGCGCGGGGGGACTGAAGCTTTCTTT; CDR3 protein: CASSLSRLRGGTEAFF
V gene: TRBV7-9; D gene: -; clone size: -; J gene: TRBJ1-4; CDR3 DNA: TGTGCCAGCAGCTGGCAGGGTGAGGACATTAATGAAAAACTGTTTTTT; CDR3 protein: CASSWQGEDINEKLFF
V gene: TRBV7-3; D gene: TRBD1; clone size: -; J gene: TRBJ2-7; CDR3 DNA: TGTGCCAGCAGCTTAACCGGGACAGGACCCTACGAGCAGTACTTC; CDR3 protein: CASSLTGTGPYEQYF
V gene: TRBV15; D gene: TRBD1; clone size: -; J gene: TRBJ1-4; CDR3 DNA: TGTGCCACCAGCAGCAGGGGGAGGAATGAAAAACTGTTTTTT; CDR3 protein: CATSSRGRNEKLFF
V gene: TRBV6-5; D gene: -; clone size: -; J gene: TRBJ1-1; CDR3 DNA: TGTGCCAGCAAGATAAACAGGGTGAACACTGAAGCTTTCTTT; CDR3 protein: CASKINRVNTEAFF
V gene: TRBV30; D gene: -; clone size: once; J gene: TRBJ1-5; CDR3 DNA: TGTGCCTGGAGTGAGGGAGGGCCCCAGCATTTT; CDR3 protein: CAWSEGGPQHF
V gene: TRBV2; D gene: TRBD1; clone size: -; J gene: TRBJ1-4; CDR3 DNA: TGTGCCAGCACCGAGGACTCCCAGGGGGCAACTAATGAAAAACTGTTTTTT; CDR3 protein: CASTEDSQGATNEKLFF
V gene: TRBV30; D gene: TRBD1; clone size: -; J gene: TRBJ1-2; CDR3 DNA: TGTGCCTGGATGACAGGGGACAATGGCTACACCTTC; CDR3 protein: CAWMTGDNGYTF
V gene: TRBV7-7; D gene: TRBD2; clone size: once; J gene: TRBJ2-3; CDR3 DNA: TGTGCCAGCAGCTTAGGCCTAGCGGGAGCAGATACGCAGTATTTT; CDR3 protein: CASSLGLAGADTQYF
V gene: TRBV6-5; D gene: -; clone size: once; J gene: TRBJ2-5; CDR3 DNA: TGTGCCAGCAGTTACTCGAAAGGGAGAGGGGAGACCCAGTACTTC; CDR3 protein: CASSYSKGRGETQYF
V gene: TRBV7-2; D gene: -; clone size: -; J gene: TRBJ1-3; CDR3 DNA: TGTGCCAGCAGCTTAGTCGGCGGAAGCTCTGGAAACACCATATATTTT; CDR3 protein: CASSLVGGSSGNTIYF